These T cell receptor beta chains were read from a single sample in a study of T cell responses to AZD1222 COVID-19 vaccine. Generated by immunoSEQ multiplex PCR, the TCRdb table keeps only in-frame clones and is missing some. The sample has 130,000 or so clones, approximately 90% seen once; the top ten hold 6.5% to 8.5%. The sequencing used peripheral blood, collected on day 0 of AZD1222 vaccination. Every receptor here comes from an adult in good health. Both conserved end residues are part of each CDR3. Fields, in order: D gene, V gene, J gene, clone size, CDR3 protein, CDR3 DNA. D genes are given only for firm matches. A clone size is listed for some rows: how often the clone was seen (once, few, many), or a class if it is expanded.

d_call: -
v_call: TRBV7-3
j_call: TRBJ1-1
clone_size: -
cdr3_aa: CASSLEGNTEAFF
cdr3_nt: TGTGCCAGCAGCTTAGAGGGGAATACTGAAGCTTTCTTT

d_call: -
v_call: TRBV2
j_call: TRBJ2-3
clone_size: -
cdr3_aa: CASSESQLPPADTQYF
cdr3_nt: TGTGCCAGCAGTGAAAGCCAATTACCGCCCGCAGATACGCAGTATTTT

d_call: -
v_call: TRBV6-5
j_call: TRBJ1-2
clone_size: -
cdr3_aa: CASSYSSGGRYGYTF
cdr3_nt: TGTGCCAGCAGTTACTCGTCCGGGGGTCGATATGGCTACACCTTC

d_call: TRBD1
v_call: TRBV6-6
j_call: TRBJ1-1
clone_size: -
cdr3_aa: CASSHVVGDRVGTEAFF
cdr3_nt: TGTGCCAGCAGTCACGTGGTTGGCGACAGGGTTGGGACTGAAGCTTTCTTT

d_call: -
v_call: TRBV5-6
j_call: TRBJ2-3
clone_size: -
cdr3_aa: CASSLVGGAADTQYF
cdr3_nt: TGTGCCAGCAGCTTGGTTGGGGGGGCGGCAGATACGCAGTATTTT

d_call: TRBD2
v_call: TRBV5-5
j_call: TRBJ2-7
clone_size: -
cdr3_aa: CASSFTSVSYEQYF
cdr3_nt: TGTGCCAGCAGCTTCACTAGCGTCTCCTACGAGCAGTACTTC

d_call: -
v_call: TRBV6-5
j_call: TRBJ2-1
clone_size: -
cdr3_aa: CASSRDTYEQFF
cdr3_nt: TGTGCCAGCAGCCGGGACACTTATGAGCAGTTCTTC

d_call: -
v_call: TRBV7-3
j_call: TRBJ1-1
clone_size: -
cdr3_aa: CASSLFSRSEAFF
cdr3_nt: TGTGCCAGCAGCTTATTTTCCCGGAGTGAGGCTTTCTTT

d_call: -
v_call: TRBV9
j_call: TRBJ1-1
clone_size: -
cdr3_aa: CASSPGATVGGSNTEAFF
cdr3_nt: TGTGCCAGCAGCCCGGGGGCCACGGTGGGTGGGTCGAACACTGAAGCTTTCTTT

d_call: -
v_call: TRBV6-5
j_call: TRBJ1-2
clone_size: -
cdr3_aa: CASSSSDGTNYGYTF
cdr3_nt: TGTGCCAGCAGTTCCTCGGACGGAACTAACTATGGCTACACCTTC

d_call: -
v_call: TRBV14
j_call: TRBJ1-2
clone_size: -
cdr3_aa: CASSQRRGGYGYTF
cdr3_nt: TGTGCCAGCAGCCAGAGGAGGGGAGGATATGGCTACACCTTC

d_call: TRBD1
v_call: TRBV5-1
j_call: TRBJ2-5
clone_size: -
cdr3_aa: CASSLAPGQGLETQYF
cdr3_nt: TGCGCCAGCAGCTTGGCCCCGGGACAGGGGTTAGAGACCCAGTACTTC

d_call: -
v_call: TRBV14
j_call: TRBJ2-2
clone_size: -
cdr3_aa: CASSLQAGNTGELFF
cdr3_nt: TGTGCCAGCAGCCTACAGGCAGGGAACACCGGGGAGCTGTTTTTT

d_call: TRBD1
v_call: TRBV7-2
j_call: TRBJ1-2
clone_size: -
cdr3_aa: CASSFTGEYGYTF
cdr3_nt: TGTGCCAGCAGCTTTACAGGGGAGTATGGCTACACCTTC

d_call: TRBD1
v_call: TRBV4-2
j_call: TRBJ2-2
clone_size: few
cdr3_aa: CASSPRTGNTGELFF
cdr3_nt: TGTGCCAGCAGCCCCCGGACAGGGAACACCGGGGAGCTGTTTTTT

d_call: TRBD2
v_call: TRBV5-4
j_call: TRBJ2-7
clone_size: few
cdr3_aa: CASSLGTFVTSGYEQYF
cdr3_nt: TGTGCCAGCAGCTTGGGGACGTTCGTGACTAGCGGCTACGAGCAGTACTTC

d_call: -
v_call: TRBV7-2
j_call: TRBJ1-5
clone_size: once
cdr3_aa: CASSSRRSNQPQHF
cdr3_nt: TGTGCCAGCAGCTCGCGCCGTAGCAATCAGCCCCAGCATTTT

d_call: -
v_call: TRBV7-9
j_call: TRBJ2-3
clone_size: -
cdr3_aa: CASSLEGGRADTQYF
cdr3_nt: TGTGCCAGCAGCTTAGAGGGGGGCCGCGCAGATACGCAGTATTTT

d_call: TRBD1
v_call: TRBV7-2
j_call: TRBJ1-5
clone_size: -
cdr3_aa: CASSFGTVQVNQPQHF
cdr3_nt: TGTGCCAGCAGCTTCGGGACAGTGCAGGTCAATCAGCCCCAGCATTTT

d_call: -
v_call: TRBV11-3
j_call: TRBJ2-1
clone_size: -
cdr3_aa: CASSLDLGGASRNEQFF
cdr3_nt: TGTGCCAGCAGCTTAGATCTGGGCGGGGCGTCCCGCAATGAGCAGTTCTTC

d_call: -
v_call: TRBV6-2/TRBV6-3
j_call: TRBJ1-5
clone_size: -
cdr3_aa: CASSYGGGGQPQHF
cdr3_nt: TGTGCCAGCAGTTATGGTGGGGGAGGTCAGCCCCAGCATTTT

d_call: -
v_call: TRBV14
j_call: TRBJ1-1
clone_size: once
cdr3_aa: CASWAGVARPENTEAFF
cdr3_nt: TGTGCCAGCTGGGCAGGGGTGGCAAGGCCCGAGAACACTGAAGCTTTCTTT

d_call: -
v_call: TRBV3-1/TRBV3-2
j_call: TRBJ2-3
clone_size: once
cdr3_aa: CASSQLRVEDTQYF
cdr3_nt: TGTGCCAGCAGCCAACTCAGGGTGGAAGATACGCAGTATTTT

d_call: -
v_call: TRBV28
j_call: TRBJ2-5
clone_size: -
cdr3_aa: CASSLAPETQYF
cdr3_nt: TGTGCCAGCAGTTTAGCACCTGAGACCCAGTACTTC

d_call: TRBD2
v_call: TRBV6-4
j_call: TRBJ2-1
clone_size: once
cdr3_aa: CASSDSSGGAFEQFF
cdr3_nt: TGTGCCAGCAGTGACTCTAGCGGGGGGGCTTTTGAGCAGTTCTTC

d_call: -
v_call: TRBV2
j_call: TRBJ1-2
clone_size: -
cdr3_aa: CASHPGRTGGYTF
cdr3_nt: TGTGCCAGCCATCCAGGGAGAACGGGCGGCTACACCTTC

d_call: -
v_call: TRBV7-2
j_call: TRBJ1-1
clone_size: -
cdr3_aa: CASSPPGAYDTEAFF
cdr3_nt: TGTGCCAGCAGCCCCCCAGGGGCTTATGACACTGAAGCTTTCTTT

d_call: -
v_call: TRBV7-2
j_call: TRBJ2-7
clone_size: -
cdr3_aa: CASSLGRSSYEQYF
cdr3_nt: TGTGCCAGCAGCTTAGGAAGGAGCTCCTACGAGCAGTACTTC

d_call: -
v_call: TRBV2
j_call: TRBJ2-5
clone_size: -
cdr3_aa: CASSEPGEETQYF
cdr3_nt: TGTGCCAGCAGTGAACCGGGAGAGGAGACCCAGTACTTC

d_call: TRBD1
v_call: TRBV5-1
j_call: TRBJ2-7
clone_size: -
cdr3_aa: CASSPRDSLYEQYF
cdr3_nt: TGCGCCAGCAGCCCCCGGGACAGTCTCTACGAGCAGTACTTC

d_call: -
v_call: TRBV15
j_call: TRBJ2-3
clone_size: -
cdr3_aa: CATSPNVDTQYF
cdr3_nt: TGTGCCACCAGCCCTAATGTAGATACGCAGTATTTT

d_call: -
v_call: TRBV10-3
j_call: TRBJ1-1
clone_size: -
cdr3_aa: CAISVGANTEAFF
cdr3_nt: TGTGCCATCAGTGTTGGGGCAAACACTGAAGCTTTCTTT

d_call: TRBD2
v_call: TRBV7-6
j_call: TRBJ2-5
clone_size: -
cdr3_aa: CASSQGLAGGSQETQYF
cdr3_nt: TGTGCCAGCAGCCAGGGACTAGCGGGGGGGTCCCAAGAGACCCAGTACTTC